A selection of T cell receptor beta chains follows, all from one sample in a study of blood T cell repertoires in COVID-19. TCRdb's copy holds only in-frame clones and misses some; the assay was immunoSEQ multiplex PCR. Seen here are approximately 230,000 clones, around 88% observed once, and the top ten hold 4.1%. The specimen sequenced was PBMCs or T cells enriched from blood (not recorded which). These receptors all come from a woman aged 25 to 39 who had recovered from COVID-19. Both conserved end residues are part of each CDR3.

v_gene	CDR3aa
TRBV6-2/TRBV6-3	CASSLDYGNEQFF
TRBV30	CAWSVPLADPSYEQYF
TRBV5-4	CASSLGQGNLDEQYF
TRBV9	CASSPQRQGTGELFF
TRBV19	CASRQLSGNTIYF
TRBV3-1/TRBV3-2	CASSQCLDRDYTF
TRBV30	CAWSVYFLNTGELFF
TRBV10-3	CAIQGAQGQPQHF
TRBV3-1/TRBV3-2	CASSLNRATSEKLFF
TRBV5-1	CASSLWESTGELFF
TRBV7-2	CASSLASPGAGNTIYF
TRBV28	CASSEPLTSGQETQYF
TRBV30	CAWSLGGGGEQYF
TRBV19	CASITGTGGNQPQHF
TRBV19	CASSTLRAGTGPNTEAFF
TRBV28	CASSYQAPKSTEAFF
TRBV6-5	CASSYDRGRYGYTF
TRBV11-2	CASSSGTSGRHNEQFF
TRBV28	CASTRGSGYGYTF
TRBV6-4	CASSQREGRYNEQFF
TRBV7-9	CASSLVLGAGEKLFF
TRBV13	CASSSYMEQFF
TRBV6-5	CASSFVGTGVPGYTF
TRBV18	CASSPLPRTSGGSDTQYF
TRBV27	CASSLNPSGSPYEQYF
TRBV19	CASSGISYNEQFF
TRBV28	CASSSPGFDRQPQHF
TRBV19	CASSIGVDGNQPQHF
TRBV19	CASSIRERPYGYTF
TRBV20-1	CSASYRESRTEAFF
TRBV6-5	CASSSPGGGTQYF
TRBV19	CASSDRVSQPQHF
TRBV27	CASRQGTGNTIYF
TRBV7-8	CASSVTASGTEETQYF
TRBV19	CASGLTGDNEKLFF
TRBV29-1	CSVVGRGDTEAFF
TRBV6-6	CASSYSSWPSF
TRBV7-9	CASSLAGEGEWVGNYGYTF